The entry below describes one TCR beta chain. Its target is unknown. This specimen comes from a study of CD8 T cells in Susac syndrome. Study-wide findings and caveats: The study's TCR sequencing and HLA analysis drew on a certain number of individuals. That number was acknowledged as relatively small.

The V gene's germline CDR1 is DFQATT and CDR2 SNEGSKA (reference sequence). The ends were cut back, 6 bases at V and 3 bases at J, with 11 bases in the middle. The CDR3 spans 12 residues. From blood CD8+ and CD4+ T cells, the TCR beta chain was sequenced. It was negative isolation that provided the CD8+ and CD4+ T cells, whereas TEMRA cells were enriched by FACS. After extraction with the RNeasy kit, about 0.45 to 1 ug of the RNA was reverse transcribed using random hexamers. With immunoSEQ multiplex PCR, TCR beta CDR3 was amplified across 54 Vbeta and 13 Jbeta. TCRdb passed the immunoSEQ multiplex PCR reads through MiXCR, listing each CDR3 protein once. The sample includes hundreds of thousands of distinct CDR3 sequences, approximately 92% of them seen just once.

Sequencing was performed on CD4+ T cells from PBMCs. The receptor comes from a human donor with multiple sclerosis. V and J are TRBV20-1 and TRBJ1-1; D remains unclear. The CDR3 here is CSAKDGDTEAFF. The DNA of the CDR3 is TGCAGTGCAAAAGACGGGGACACTGAAGCTTTCTTT.